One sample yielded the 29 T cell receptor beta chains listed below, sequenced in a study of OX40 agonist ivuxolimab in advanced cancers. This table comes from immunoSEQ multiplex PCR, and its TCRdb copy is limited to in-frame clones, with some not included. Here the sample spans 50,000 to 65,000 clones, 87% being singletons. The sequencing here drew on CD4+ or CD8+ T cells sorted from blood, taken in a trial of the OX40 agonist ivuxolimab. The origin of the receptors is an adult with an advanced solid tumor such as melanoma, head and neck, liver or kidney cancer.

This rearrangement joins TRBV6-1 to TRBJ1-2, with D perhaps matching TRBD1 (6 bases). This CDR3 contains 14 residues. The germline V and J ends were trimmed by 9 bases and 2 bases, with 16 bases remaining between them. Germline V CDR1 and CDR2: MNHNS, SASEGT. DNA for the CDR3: TGTGCCAGTTCGACAGGATTTATCAACTATGGCTACACCTTC. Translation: CASSTGFINYGYTF.

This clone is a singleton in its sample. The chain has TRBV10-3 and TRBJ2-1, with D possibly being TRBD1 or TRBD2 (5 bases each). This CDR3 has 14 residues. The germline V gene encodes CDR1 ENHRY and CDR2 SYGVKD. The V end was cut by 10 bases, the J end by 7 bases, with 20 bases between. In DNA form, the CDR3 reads TGTGCCACCCTCGTAGGGACGCCGGGGAATGAGCAGTTCTTC. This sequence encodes CATLVGTPGNEQFF.

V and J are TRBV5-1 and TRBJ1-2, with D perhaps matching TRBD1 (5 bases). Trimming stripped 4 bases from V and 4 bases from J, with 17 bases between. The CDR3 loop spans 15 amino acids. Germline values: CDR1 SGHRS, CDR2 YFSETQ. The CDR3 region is CASSPEGWGAYGYTF. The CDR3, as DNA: TGCGCCAGCAGCCCGGAGGGCTGGGGCGCCTATGGCTACACCTTC. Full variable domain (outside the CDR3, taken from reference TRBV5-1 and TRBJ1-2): KAGVTQTPRYLIKTRGQQVTLSCSPISGHRSVSWYQQTPGQGLQFLFEYFSETQRNKGNFPGRFSGRQFSNSRSEMNVSTLELGDSALYLCASSPEGWGAYGYTFGSGTRLTVV.

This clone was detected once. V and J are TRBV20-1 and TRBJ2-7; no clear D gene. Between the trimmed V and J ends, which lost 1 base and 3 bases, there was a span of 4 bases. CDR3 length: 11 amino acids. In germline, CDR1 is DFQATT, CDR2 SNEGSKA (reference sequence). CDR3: CSARANYEQYF. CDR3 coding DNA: TGCAGTGCTAGAGCAAACTACGAGCAGTACTTC.

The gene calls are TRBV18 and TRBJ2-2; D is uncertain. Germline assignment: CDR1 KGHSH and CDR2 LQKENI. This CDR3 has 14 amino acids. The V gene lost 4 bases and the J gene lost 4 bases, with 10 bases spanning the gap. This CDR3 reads CASSLARSTGELFF. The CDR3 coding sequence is TGTGCCAGCTCACTTGCTAGATCCACCGGGGAGCTGTTTTTT.

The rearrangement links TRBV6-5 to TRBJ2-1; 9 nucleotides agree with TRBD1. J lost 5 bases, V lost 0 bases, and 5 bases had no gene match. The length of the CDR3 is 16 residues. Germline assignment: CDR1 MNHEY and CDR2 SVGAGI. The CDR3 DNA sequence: TGTGCCAGCAGTTACTCGTGGGACAGGGCTAACAATGAGCAGTTCTTC. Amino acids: CASSYSWDRANNEQFF.

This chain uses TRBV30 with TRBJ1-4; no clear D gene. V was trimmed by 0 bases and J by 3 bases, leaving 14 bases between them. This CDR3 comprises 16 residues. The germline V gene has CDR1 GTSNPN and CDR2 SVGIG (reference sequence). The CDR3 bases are TGTGCCTGGAGTGTGGGTCAAGCTCCACCTAATGAAAAACTGTTTTTT. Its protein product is CAWSVGQAPPNEKLFF. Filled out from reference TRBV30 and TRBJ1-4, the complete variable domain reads SQTIHQWPATLVQPVGSPLSLECTVEGTSNPNLYWYRQAAGRGLQLLFYSVGIGQISSEVPQNLSASRPQDRQFILSSKKLLLSDSGFYLCAWSVGQAPPNEKLFFGSGTQLSVL.

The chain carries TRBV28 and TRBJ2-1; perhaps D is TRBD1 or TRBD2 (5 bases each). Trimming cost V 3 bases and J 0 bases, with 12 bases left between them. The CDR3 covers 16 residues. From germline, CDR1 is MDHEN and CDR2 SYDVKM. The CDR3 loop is CASSFWGKSSYNEQFF. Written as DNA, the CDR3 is TGTGCCAGCAGTTTTTGGGGGAAGAGCTCCTACAATGAGCAGTTCTTC.

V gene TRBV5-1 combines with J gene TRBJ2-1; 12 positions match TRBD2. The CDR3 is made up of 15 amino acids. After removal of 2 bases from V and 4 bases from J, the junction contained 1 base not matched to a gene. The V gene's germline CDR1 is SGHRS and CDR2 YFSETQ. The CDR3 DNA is TGCGCCAGCAGCTTAGGACTAGCGGGGTACAATGAGCAGTTCTTC. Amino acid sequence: CASSLGLAGYNEQFF.

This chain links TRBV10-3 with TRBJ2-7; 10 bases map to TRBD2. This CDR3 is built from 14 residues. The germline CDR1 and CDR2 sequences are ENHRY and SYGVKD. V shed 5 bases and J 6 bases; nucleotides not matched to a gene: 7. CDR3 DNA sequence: TGTGCCATCAGTCCCGGGACTAGCGAAGGCGAGCAGTACTTC. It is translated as CAISPGTSEGEQYF.

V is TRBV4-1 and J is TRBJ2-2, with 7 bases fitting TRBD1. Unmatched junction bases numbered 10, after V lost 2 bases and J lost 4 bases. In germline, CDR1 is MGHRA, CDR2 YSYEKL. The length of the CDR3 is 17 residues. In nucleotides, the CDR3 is TGCGCCAGCAGCCAACCATACAGGGGCCCGGGCACCGGGGAGCTGTTTTTT. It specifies CASSQPYRGPGTGELFF.

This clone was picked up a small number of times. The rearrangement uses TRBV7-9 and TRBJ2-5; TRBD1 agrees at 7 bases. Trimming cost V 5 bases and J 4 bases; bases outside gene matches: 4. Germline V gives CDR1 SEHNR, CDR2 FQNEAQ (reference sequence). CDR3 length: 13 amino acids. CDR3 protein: CASSMGTVETQYF. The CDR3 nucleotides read TGTGCCAGCAGCATGGGGACAGTAGAGACCCAGTACTTC.

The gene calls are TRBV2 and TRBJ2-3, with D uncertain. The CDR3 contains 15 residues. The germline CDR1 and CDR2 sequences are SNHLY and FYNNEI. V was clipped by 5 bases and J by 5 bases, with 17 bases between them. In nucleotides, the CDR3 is TGTGCCAGCAGTCTATCGAGCCTTTCTGGAGATACGCAGTATTTT. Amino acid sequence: CASSLSSLSGDTQYF.

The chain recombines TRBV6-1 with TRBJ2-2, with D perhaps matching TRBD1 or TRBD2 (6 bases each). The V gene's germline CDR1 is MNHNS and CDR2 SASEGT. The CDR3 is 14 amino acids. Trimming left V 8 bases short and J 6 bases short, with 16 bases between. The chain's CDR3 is CASAGIQGSGELFF. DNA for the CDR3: TGTGCCAGCGCGGGGATACAGGGATCCGGGGAGCTGTTTTTT.

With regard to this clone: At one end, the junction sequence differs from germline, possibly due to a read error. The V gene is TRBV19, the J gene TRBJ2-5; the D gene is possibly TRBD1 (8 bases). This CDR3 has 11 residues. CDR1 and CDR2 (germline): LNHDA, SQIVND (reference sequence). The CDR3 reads CASREAGQEHF. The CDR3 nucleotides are TGTGCCAGTAGGGAAGCGGGACAGGAGCACTTC.

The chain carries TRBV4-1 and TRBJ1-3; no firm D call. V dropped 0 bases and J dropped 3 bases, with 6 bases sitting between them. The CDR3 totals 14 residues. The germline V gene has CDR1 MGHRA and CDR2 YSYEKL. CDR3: CASSQEGGGNTIYF. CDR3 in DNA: TGCGCCAGCAGCCAAGAAGGAGGTGGAAACACCATATATTTT.

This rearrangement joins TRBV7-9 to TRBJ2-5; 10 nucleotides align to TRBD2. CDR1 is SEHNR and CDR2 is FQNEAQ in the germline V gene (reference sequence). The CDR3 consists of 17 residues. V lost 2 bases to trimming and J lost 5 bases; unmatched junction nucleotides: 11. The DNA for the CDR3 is TGTGCCAGCAGCTTAAGAAGGAGCGGGAGGGCCGAGGAGACCCAGTACTTC. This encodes CASSLRRSGRAEETQYF.

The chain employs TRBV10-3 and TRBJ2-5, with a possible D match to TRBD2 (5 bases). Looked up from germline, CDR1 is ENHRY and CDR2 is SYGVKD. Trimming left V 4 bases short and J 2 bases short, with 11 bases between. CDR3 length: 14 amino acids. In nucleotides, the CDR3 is TGTGCCATCAGTGCTCTGGGAGAGCAAGAGACCCAGTACTTC. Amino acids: CAISALGEQETQYF.

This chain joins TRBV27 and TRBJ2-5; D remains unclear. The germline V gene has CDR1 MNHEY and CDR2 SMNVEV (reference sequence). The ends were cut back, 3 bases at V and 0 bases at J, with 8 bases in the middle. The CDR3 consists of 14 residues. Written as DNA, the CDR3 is TGTGCCAGCAGTTTTTTGCAGGACCAAGAGACCCAGTACTTC. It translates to CASSFLQDQETQYF.

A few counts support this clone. The CDR3 sequence: CRVGAPVEAFF. For the CDR3, the DNA is TGCAGAGTCGGGGCACCCGTTGAAGCTTTCTTT. The chain employs TRBV20-1 and TRBJ1-1, with D possibly matching TRBD1 (5 bases). The CDR3 totals 11 residues. CDR1 and CDR2 (germline): DFQATT, SNEGSKA (reference sequence).

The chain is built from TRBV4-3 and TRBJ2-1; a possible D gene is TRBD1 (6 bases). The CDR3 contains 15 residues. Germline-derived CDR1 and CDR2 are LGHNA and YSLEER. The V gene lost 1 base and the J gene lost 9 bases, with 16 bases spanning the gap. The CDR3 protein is CASSQARQETTEQFF. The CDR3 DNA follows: TGCGCCAGCAGCCAAGCCAGACAGGAAACTACTGAGCAGTTCTTC.

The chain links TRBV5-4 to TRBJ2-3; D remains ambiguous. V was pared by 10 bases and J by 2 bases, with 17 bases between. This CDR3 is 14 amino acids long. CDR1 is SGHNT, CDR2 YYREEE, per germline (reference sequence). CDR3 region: CAGSRAWNTDTQYF. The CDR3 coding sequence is TGTGCCGGATCAAGGGCATGGAACACAGATACGCAGTATTTT.

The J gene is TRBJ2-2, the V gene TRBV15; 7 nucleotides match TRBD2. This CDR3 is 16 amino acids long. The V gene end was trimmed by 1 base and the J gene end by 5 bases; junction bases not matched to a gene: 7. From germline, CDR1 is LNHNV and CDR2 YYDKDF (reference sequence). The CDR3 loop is CATSRGTGLTTGELFF. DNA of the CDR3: TGTGCCACCAGCAGAGGAACGGGACTAACAACCGGGGAGCTGTTTTTT. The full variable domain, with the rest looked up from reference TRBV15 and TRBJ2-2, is DAMVIQNPRYQVTQFGKPVTLSCSQTLNHNVMYWYQQKSSQAPKLLFHYYDKDFNNEADTPDNFQSRRPNTSFCFLDIRSPGLGDTAMYLCATSRGTGLTTGELFFGEGSRLTVL.

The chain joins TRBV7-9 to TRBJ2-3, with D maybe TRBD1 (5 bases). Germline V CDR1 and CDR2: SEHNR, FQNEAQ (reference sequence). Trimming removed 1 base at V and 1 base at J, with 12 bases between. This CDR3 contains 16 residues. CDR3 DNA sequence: TGTGCCAGCAGCTTAGGACCCTCAGGGCGCACAGATACGCAGTATTTT. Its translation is CASSLGPSGRTDTQYF.

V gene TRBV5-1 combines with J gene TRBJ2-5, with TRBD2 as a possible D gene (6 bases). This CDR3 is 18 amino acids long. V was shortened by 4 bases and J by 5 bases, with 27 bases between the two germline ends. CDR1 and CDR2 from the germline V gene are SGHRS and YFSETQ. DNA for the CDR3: TGCGCCAGCAGCCCTCTTTTGGGGTCTCTGGAGGGAAGGGAGACCCAGTACTTC. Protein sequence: CASSPLLGSLEGRETQYF.

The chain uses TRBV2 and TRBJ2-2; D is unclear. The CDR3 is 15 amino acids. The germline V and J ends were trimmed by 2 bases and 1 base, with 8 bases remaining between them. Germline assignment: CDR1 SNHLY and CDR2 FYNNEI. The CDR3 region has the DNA TGTGCCAGCAGTGAAAGGGCAGTGAACACCGGGGAGCTGTTTTTT. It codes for CASSERAVNTGELFF.

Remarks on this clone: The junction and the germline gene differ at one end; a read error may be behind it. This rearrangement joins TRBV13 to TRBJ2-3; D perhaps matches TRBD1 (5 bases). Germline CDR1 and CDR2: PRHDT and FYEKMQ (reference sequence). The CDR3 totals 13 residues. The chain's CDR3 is CASSSSETETQYF. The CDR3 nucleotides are TGTGCCAGCAGCTCCTCGGAGACAGAGACGCAGTATTTT.

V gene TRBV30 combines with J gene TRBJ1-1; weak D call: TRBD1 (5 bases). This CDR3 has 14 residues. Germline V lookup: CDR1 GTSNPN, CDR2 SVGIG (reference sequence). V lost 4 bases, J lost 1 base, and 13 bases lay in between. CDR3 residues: CAWKVAGPNTEAFF. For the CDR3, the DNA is TGTGCCTGGAAGGTGGCAGGGCCGAACACTGAAGCTTTCTTT.

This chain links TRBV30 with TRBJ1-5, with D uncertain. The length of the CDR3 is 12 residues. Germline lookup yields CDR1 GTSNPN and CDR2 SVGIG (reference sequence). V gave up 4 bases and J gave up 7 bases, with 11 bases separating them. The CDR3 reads CAWNLNGQPQHF. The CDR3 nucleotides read TGTGCCTGGAACTTGAACGGGCAGCCCCAGCATTTT. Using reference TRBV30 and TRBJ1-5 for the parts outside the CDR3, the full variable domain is SQTIHQWPATLVQPVGSPLSLECTVEGTSNPNLYWYRQAAGRGLQLLFYSVGIGQISSEVPQNLSASRPQDRQFILSSKKLLLSDSGFYLCAWNLNGQPQHFGDGTRLSIL.